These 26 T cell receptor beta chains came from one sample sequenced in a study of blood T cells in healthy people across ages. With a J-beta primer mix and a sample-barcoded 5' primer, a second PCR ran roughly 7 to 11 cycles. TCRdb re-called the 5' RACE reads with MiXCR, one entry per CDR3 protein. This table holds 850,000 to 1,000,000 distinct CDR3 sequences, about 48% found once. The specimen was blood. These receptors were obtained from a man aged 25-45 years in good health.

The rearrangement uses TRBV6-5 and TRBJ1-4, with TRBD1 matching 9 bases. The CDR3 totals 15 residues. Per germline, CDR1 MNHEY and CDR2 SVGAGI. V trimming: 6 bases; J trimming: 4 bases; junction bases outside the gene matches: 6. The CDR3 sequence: CASSPGTGFNEKLFF. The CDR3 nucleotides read TGTGCCAGCAGCCCCGGGACAGGGTTTAATGAAAAACTGTTTTTT.

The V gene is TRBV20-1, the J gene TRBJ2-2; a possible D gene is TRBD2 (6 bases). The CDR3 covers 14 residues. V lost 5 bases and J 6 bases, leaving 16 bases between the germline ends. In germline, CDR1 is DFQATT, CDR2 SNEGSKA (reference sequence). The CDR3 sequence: CSAWRQGGPGELFF. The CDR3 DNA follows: TGCAGTGCTTGGCGGCAGGGAGGCCCCGGGGAGCTGTTTTTT.

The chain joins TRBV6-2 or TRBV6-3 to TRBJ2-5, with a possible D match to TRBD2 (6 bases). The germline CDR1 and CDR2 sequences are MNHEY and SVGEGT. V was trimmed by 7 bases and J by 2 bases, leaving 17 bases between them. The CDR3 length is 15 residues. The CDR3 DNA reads TGTGCCAGCATCTCTTACGCGGCGGGGCAAGAGACCCAGTACTTC. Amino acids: CASISYAAGQETQYF.

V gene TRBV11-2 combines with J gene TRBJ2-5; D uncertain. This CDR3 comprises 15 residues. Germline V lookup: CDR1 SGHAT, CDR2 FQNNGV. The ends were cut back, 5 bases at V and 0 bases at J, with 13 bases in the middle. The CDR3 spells CASSPRSTYQETQYF. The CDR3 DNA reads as TGTGCCAGCAGCCCCCGCAGCACTTACCAAGAGACCCAGTACTTC.

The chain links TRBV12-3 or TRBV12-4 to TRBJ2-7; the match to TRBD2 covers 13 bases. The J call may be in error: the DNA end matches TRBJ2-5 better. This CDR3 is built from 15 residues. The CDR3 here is CASSRTSGGPETQYF. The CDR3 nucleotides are TGTGCCAGCAGTCGGACTAGCGGGGGTCCCGAGACCCAGTACTTC.

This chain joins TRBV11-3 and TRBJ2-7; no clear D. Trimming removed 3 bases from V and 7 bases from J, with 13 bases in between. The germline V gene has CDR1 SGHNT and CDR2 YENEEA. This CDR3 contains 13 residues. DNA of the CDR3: TGTGCCAGCAGCTTGTATGATAACAATGAGCAGTACTTC. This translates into CASSLYDNNEQYF. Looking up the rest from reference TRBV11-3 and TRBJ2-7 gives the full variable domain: EAGVVQSPRYKIIEKKQPVAFWCNPISGHNTLYWYLQNLGQGPELLIRYENEEAVDDSQLPKDRFSAERLKGVDSTLKIQPAELGDSAVYLCASSLYDNNEQYFGPGTRLTVT.

CDR3 region: CASSVGGPVTF. The DNA of the CDR3 is TGTGCCAGCAGCGTAGGAGGGCCAGTCACCTTC. The J gene is TRBJ1-2, the V gene TRBV6-2 or TRBV6-3, with D hard to call. The CDR3 consists of 11 residues. The V gene lost 6 bases and the J gene lost 13 bases, with 15 bases spanning the gap. The germline V gene encodes CDR1 MNHEY and CDR2 SVGEGT.

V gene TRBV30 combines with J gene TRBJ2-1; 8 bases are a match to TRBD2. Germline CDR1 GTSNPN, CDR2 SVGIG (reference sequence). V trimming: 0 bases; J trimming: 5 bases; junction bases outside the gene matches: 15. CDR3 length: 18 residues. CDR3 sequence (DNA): TGTGCCTGGAGTGTATTGCGGGGGAGCAGCGGGGGCCACAATGAGCAGTTCTTC. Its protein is CAWSVLRGSSGGHNEQFF.

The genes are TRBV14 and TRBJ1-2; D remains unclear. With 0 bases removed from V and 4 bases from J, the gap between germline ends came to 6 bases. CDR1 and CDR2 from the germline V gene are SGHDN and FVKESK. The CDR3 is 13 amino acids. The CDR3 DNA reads TGTGCCAGCAGCCAAGAATGGGGCTATGGCTACACCTTC. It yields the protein CASSQEWGYGYTF.

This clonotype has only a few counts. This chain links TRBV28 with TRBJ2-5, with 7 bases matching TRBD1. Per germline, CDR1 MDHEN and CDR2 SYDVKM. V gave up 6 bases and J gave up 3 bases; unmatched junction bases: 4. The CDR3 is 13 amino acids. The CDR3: CASSKQGKETQYF. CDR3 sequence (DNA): TGTGCCAGCAGCAAACAGGGGAAAGAGACCCAGTACTTC.

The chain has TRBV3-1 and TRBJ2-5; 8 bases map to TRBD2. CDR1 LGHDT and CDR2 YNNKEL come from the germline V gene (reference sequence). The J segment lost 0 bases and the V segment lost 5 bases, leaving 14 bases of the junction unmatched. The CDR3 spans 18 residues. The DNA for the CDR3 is TGTGCCAGCAGCTCCCGCAGTAGCGGGGAGATTTACCAAGAGACCCAGTACTTC. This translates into CASSSRSSGEIYQETQYF.

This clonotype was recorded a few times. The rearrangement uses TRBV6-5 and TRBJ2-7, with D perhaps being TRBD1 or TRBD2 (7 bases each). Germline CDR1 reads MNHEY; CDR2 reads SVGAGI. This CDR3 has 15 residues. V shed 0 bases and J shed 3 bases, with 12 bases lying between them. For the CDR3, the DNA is TGTGCCAGCAGTTACTCGGGCAGGGGGGGCTACGAGCAGTACTTC. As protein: CASSYSGRGGYEQYF.

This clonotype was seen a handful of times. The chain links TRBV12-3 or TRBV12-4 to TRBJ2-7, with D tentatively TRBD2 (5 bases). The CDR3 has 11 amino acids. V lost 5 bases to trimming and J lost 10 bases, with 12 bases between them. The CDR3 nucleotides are TGTGCCAGCAGTCTTGCGGGTAACCAGTACTTC. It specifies CASSLAGNQYF.

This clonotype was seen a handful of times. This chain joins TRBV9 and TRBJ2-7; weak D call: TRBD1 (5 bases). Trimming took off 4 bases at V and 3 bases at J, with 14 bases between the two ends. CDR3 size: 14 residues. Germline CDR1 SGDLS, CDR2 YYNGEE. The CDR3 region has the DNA TGTGCCAGCAGCCCCACGTTGGGGCGCTACGAGCAGTACTTC. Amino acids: CASSPTLGRYEQYF.

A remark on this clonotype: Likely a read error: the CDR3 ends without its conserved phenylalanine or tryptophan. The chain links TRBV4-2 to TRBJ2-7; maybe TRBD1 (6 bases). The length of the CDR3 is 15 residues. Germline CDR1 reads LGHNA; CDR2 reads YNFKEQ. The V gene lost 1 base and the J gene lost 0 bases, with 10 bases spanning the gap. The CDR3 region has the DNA TGTGCCAGCAGCCAAGCGGTACAGGGCTCCTACGAGCAGTACTTA. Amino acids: CASSQAVQGSYEQYL.

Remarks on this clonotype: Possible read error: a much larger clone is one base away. For the CDR3, the DNA is TGTGCCAGCAGCGTAGGCGGGGGGGTTACTTCCTACGGGCAGTACTTC. This gives the protein CASSVGGGVTSYGQYF. The chain recombines TRBV9 with TRBJ2-5, with TRBD2 identical over 9 bases. The CDR3 extends over 16 amino acids. Germline V gives CDR1 SGDLS, CDR2 YYNGEE. V shed 0 bases, J shed 11 bases, and the junction held 14 bases outside the gene matches.

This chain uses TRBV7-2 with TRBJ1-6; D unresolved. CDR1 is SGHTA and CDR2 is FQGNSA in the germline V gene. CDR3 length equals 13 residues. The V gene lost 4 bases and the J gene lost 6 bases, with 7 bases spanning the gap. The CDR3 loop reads CASSSQTNSPLHF. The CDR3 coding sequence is TGTGCCAGCAGCTCACAGACTAATTCACCCCTCCACTTT.

CDR3 protein: CASKILTSAETQYF. The CDR3 DNA reads as TGTGCCAGCAAGATCTTGACTAGCGCGGAGACCCAGTACTTC. The rearrangement joins TRBV2 to TRBJ2-7; 8 bases map to TRBD2. TRBJ2-5 explains the end of the DNA better; the J call may be wrong. CDR3 length: 14 amino acids. Germline CDR1 and CDR2: SNHLY and FYNNEI.

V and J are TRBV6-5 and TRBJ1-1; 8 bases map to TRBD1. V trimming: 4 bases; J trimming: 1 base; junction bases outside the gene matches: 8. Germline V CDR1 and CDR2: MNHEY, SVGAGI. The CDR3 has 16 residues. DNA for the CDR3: TGTGCCAGCAGTTCCGGGACAGGAGTAGGGAACACTGAAGCTTTCTTT. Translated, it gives CASSSGTGVGNTEAFF.

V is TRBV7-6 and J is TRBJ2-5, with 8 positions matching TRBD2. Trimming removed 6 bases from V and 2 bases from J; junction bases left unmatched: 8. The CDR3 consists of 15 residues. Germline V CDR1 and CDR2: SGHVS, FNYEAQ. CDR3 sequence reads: CASRPAGLGQETQYF. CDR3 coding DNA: TGTGCCAGCAGACCCGCGGGACTAGGGCAAGAGACCCAGTACTTC.

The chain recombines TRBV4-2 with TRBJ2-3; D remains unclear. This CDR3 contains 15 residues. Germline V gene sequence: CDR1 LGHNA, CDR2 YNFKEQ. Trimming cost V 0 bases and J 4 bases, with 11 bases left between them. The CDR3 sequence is CASSQDLAVADTQYF. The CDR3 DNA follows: TGTGCCAGCAGCCAAGATCTTGCGGTAGCAGATACGCAGTATTTT.

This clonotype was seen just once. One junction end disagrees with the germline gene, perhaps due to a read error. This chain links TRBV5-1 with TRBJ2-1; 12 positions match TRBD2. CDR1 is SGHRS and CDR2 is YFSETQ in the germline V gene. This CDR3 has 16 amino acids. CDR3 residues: CASSLDLAGGYNERFF. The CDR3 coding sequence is TGCGCCAGCAGCTTGGATCTAGCGGGGGGGTACAATGAGCGGTTCTTC.

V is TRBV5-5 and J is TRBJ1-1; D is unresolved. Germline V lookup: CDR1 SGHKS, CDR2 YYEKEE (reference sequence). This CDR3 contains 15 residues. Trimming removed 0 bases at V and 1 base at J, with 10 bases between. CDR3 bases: TGTGCCAGCAGCTTGGGTCCCGGGCGGAACACTGAAGCTTTCTTT. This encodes CASSLGPGRNTEAFF.

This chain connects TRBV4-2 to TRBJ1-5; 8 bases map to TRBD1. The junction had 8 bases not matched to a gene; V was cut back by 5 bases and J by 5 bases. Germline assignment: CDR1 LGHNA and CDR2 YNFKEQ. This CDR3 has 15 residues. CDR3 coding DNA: TGTGCCAGCAGCTCCGACAGGGGATCCGATCAGCCCCAGCATTTT. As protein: CASSSDRGSDQPQHF.

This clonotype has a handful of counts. The CDR3 protein is CAISERRGGYTF. CDR3 nucleotide sequence: TGTGCCATCAGTGAACGACGCGGCGGCTACACCTTC. V and J are TRBV10-3 and TRBJ1-2; no clear D gene. Looked up from germline, CDR1 is ENHRY and CDR2 is SYGVKD. CDR3 size: 12 residues. The germline V and J ends were trimmed by 3 bases and 8 bases, with 10 bases remaining between them.

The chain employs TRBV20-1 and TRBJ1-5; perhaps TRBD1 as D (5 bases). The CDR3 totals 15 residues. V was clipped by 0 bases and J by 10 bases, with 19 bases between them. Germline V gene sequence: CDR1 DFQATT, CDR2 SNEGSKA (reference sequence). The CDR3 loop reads CSARDRVTAGDPQHF. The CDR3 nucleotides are TGCAGTGCTAGAGATCGGGTCACAGCCGGGGACCCCCAGCATTTT.